A selection of T cell receptor beta chains follows, all from one sample in a study of blood T cell repertoires in COVID-19. Sequenced by immunoSEQ multiplex PCR; TCRdb stores in-frame clones only, minus some. The table shows tens of thousands of clones, with roughly nine tenths occurring only once. Sequenced material: peripheral blood. The source of these receptors is a woman older than 75 with active or convalescent COVID-19. The conserved cysteine and the conserved F or W are not part of the CDR3 here. Each record gives: J gene, V gene, D gene, CDR3 protein. A D gene is named only where the DNA matches it firmly.

J: TRBJ1-1
V: TRBV2
D: -
CDR3: ASSEARSGLTEAF

J: TRBJ2-7
V: TRBV2
D: -
CDR3: ASSGTVVYEQY

J: TRBJ1-6
V: TRBV6-5
D: -
CDR3: ASTLTASPNSPLH

J: TRBJ1-5
V: TRBV5-1
D: -
CDR3: ASSLQHRPENQPQH

J: TRBJ1-2
V: TRBV3-1/TRBV3-2
D: -
CDR3: ASSPVATPGGYGYT

J: TRBJ2-3
V: TRBV18
D: TRBD2
CDR3: ASSPPLGTSGGDTQY

J: TRBJ2-2
V: TRBV4-1
D: TRBD1
CDR3: ASSHPGQGASGELF

J: TRBJ2-1
V: TRBV5-1
D: TRBD2
CDR3: ASSQILAGGPVARNNEQF

J: TRBJ1-2
V: TRBV18
D: -
CDR3: ASSPKGDGYT

J: TRBJ1-2
V: TRBV5-8
D: -
CDR3: ASSLEVRAGYT

J: TRBJ2-7
V: TRBV11-2
D: TRBD2
CDR3: ASSLLVAGGPKSYEQY

J: TRBJ2-5
V: TRBV10-3
D: TRBD2
CDR3: AISPGGGETQY

J: TRBJ1-2
V: TRBV28
D: TRBD1
CDR3: ACAGTGVYGYT

J: TRBJ2-2
V: TRBV5-1
D: TRBD1
CDR3: ASSLRPGQGRAGELF

J: TRBJ1-4
V: TRBV7-9
D: -
CDR3: ASMPQSIGGSNEKLF

J: TRBJ1-5
V: TRBV2
D: -
CDR3: ASSEERGSNQPQH

J: TRBJ2-7
V: TRBV27
D: -
CDR3: ASSSTLTGYPQGVEQY

J: TRBJ1-4
V: TRBV4-1
D: -
CDR3: ASSQESASTNEKLF

J: TRBJ2-6
V: TRBV5-5
D: TRBD1
CDR3: ASSTITGGLSGANVLT

J: TRBJ2-3
V: TRBV2
D: -
CDR3: ASSPRGNEGDTQY

J: TRBJ2-3
V: TRBV6-6
D: TRBD2
CDR3: ASSYRTSGYTDTQY

J: TRBJ1-2
V: TRBV24-1
D: TRBD1
CDR3: ATSDRGQNYGYT

J: TRBJ2-3
V: TRBV28
D: -
CDR3: ASTSLAQPSTDTQY